This T cell receptor (beta chain) came from a study of blood T cell repertoires in COVID-19. The overall study: Sites across the United States, Italy and Spain contributed samples from acute and convalescent COVID-19. Nucleic acid was either cDNA or gDNA, and it came from T cells, B-cell-depleted T cells, or PBMCs.

The germline CDR1 and CDR2 sequences are SQVTM and ANQGSEA. After removal of 6 bases from V and 0 bases from J, the junction contained 1 base not matched to a gene. CDR3 length equals 13 residues. Authors' processing steps: Reference gene primer amplification in the assay estimated nucleated cell counts. Assay: immunoSEQ multiplex PCR; the TCRdb copy retains only in-frame clones and omits some. V, J and clone size derive from that table, while D and trimming were established from the DNA sequence. The top ten hold 5% to 8% of the sample, which has nearly 200,000 clones, approximately 91% seen once. The chain carries TRBV29-1 and TRBJ2-2, with 7 bases that match TRBD1. This TCR was recovered from a woman between 40 and 55 years old who had recovered from COVID-19. Sequences were obtained from peripheral blood. The CDR3 DNA reads as TGCAGCGTGGGACAGTCGAACACCGGGGAGCTGTTTTTT. It translates to CSVGQSNTGELFF.